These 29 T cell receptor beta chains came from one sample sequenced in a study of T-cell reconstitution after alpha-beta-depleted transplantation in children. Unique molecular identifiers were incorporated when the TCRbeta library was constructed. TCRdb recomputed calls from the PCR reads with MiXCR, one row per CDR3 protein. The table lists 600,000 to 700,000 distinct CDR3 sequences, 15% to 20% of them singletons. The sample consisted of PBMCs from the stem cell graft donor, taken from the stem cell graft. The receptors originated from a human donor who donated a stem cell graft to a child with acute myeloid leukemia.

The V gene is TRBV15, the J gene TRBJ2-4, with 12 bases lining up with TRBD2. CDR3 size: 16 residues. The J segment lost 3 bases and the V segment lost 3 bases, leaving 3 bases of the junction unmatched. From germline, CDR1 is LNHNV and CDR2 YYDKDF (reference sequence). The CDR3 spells CATSRGGLAGKNIQYF. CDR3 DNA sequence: TGTGCCACCAGCAGGGGGGGACTAGCGGGCAAAAACATTCAGTACTTC.

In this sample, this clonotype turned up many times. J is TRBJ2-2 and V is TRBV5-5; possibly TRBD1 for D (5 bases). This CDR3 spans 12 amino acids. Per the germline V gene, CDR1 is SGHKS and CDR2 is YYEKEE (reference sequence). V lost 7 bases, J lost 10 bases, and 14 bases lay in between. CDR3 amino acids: CASLGIGEELFF. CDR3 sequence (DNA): TGTGCCAGCCTAGGAATAGGGGAGGAGCTGTTTTTT. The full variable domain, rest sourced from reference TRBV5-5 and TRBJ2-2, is DAGVTQSPTHLIKTRGQQVTLRCSPISGHKSVSWYQQVLGQGPQFIFQYYEKEERGRGNFPDRFSARQFPNYSSELNVNALLLGDSALYLCASLGIGEELFFGEGSRLTVL.

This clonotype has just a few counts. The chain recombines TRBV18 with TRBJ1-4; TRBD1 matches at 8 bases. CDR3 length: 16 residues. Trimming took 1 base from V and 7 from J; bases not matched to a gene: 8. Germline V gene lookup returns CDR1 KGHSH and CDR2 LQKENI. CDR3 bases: TGTGCCAGCTCACCACTAACGGACAGGGCCTCTGAAAAACTGTTTTTT. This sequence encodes CASSPLTDRASEKLFF. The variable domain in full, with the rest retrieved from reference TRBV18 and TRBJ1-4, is NAGVMQNPRHLVRRRGQEARLRCSPMKGHSHVYWYRQLPEEGLKFMVYLQKENIIDESGMPKERFSAEFPKEGPSILRIQQVVRGDSAAYFCASSPLTDRASEKLFFGSGTQLSVL.

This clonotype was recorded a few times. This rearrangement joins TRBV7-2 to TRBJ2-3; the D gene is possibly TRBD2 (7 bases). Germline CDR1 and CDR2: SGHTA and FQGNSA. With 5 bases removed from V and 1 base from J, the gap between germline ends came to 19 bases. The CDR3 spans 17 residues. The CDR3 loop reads CASSRGGAGAGTDTQYF. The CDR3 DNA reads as TGTGCCAGCAGCCGAGGAGGGGCGGGGGCCGGCACAGATACGCAGTATTTT.

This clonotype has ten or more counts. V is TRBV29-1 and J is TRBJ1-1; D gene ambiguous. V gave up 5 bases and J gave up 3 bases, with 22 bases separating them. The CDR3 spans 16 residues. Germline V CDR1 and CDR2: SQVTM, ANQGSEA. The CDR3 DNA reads TGCAGCGTTAGTCCGTTTCATCTAGGGATGGACACTGAAGCTTTCTTT. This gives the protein CSVSPFHLGMDTEAFF.

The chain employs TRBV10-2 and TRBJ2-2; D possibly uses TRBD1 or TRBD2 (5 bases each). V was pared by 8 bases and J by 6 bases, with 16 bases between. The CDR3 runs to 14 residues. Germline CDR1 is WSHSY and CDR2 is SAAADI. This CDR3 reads CASPRDPNSGELFF. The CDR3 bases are TGCGCCAGCCCAAGGGACCCCAATTCCGGGGAGCTGTTTTTT.

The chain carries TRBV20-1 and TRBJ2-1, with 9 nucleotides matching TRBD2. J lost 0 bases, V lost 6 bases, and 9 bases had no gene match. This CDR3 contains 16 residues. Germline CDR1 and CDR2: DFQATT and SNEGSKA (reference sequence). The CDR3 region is CSASTQRGVSYNEQFF. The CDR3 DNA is TGCAGTGCCTCTACCCAGCGGGGGGTCTCCTACAATGAGCAGTTCTTC.

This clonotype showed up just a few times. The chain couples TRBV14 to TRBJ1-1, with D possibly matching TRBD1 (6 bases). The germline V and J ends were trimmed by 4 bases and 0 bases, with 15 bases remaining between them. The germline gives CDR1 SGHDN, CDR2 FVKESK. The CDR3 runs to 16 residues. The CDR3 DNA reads TGTGCCAGCAGCCCTCCGGGGGGACACATGAACACTGAAGCTTTCTTT. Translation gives CASSPPGGHMNTEAFF.

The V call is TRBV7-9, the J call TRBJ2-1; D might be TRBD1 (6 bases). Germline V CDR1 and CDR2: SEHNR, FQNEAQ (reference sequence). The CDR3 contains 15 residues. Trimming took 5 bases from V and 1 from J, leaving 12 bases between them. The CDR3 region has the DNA TGTGCCAGCAGCATAATAGGGGGTTCCTACAATGAGCAGTTCTTC. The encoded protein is CASSIIGGSYNEQFF. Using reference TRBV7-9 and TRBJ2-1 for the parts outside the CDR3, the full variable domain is DTGVSQNPRHKITKRGQNVTFRCDPISEHNRLYWYRQTLGQGPEFLTYFQNEAQLEKSRLLSDRFSAERPKGSFSTLEIQRTEQGDSAMYLCASSIIGGSYNEQFFGPGTRLTVL.

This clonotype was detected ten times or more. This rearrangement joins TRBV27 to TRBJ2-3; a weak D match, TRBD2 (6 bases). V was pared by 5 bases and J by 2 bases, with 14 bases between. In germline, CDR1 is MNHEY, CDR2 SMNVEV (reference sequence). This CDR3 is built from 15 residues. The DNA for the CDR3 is TGTGCCAGCAGTCCCGTCGCGGGGCCCACAGATACGCAGTATTTT. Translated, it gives CASSPVAGPTDTQYF.

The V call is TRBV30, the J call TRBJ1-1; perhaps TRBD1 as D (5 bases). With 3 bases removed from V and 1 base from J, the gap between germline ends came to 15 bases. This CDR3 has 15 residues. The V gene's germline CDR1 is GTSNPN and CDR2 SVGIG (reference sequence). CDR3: CAWSPGTGGNTEAFF. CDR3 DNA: TGTGCCTGGAGCCCCGGGACTGGGGGGAACACTGAAGCTTTCTTT.

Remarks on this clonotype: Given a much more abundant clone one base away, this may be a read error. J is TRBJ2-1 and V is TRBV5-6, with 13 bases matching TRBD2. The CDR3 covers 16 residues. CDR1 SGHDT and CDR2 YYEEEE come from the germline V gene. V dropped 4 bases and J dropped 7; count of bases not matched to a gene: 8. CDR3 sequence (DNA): TGTGCCAGCAGCGCCGGGACTAGCGGGGTGTGGAATGAGCAGTTCTTC. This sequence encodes CASSAGTSGVWNEQFF.

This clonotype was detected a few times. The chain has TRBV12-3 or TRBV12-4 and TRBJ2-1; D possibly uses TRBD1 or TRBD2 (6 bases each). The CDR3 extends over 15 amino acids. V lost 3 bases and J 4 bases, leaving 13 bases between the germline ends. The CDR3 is CASSFGGLDYNEQFF. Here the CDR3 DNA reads TGTGCCAGCAGTTTCGGGGGCCTGGATTACAATGAGCAGTTCTTC.

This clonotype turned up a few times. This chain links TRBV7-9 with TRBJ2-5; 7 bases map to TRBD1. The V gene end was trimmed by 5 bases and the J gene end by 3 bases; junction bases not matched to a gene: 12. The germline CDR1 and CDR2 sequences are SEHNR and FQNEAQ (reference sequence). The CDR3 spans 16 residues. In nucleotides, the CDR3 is TGTGCCAGCAGCCCATCCCTAGGTGACAGGGAAGAGACCCAGTACTTC. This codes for CASSPSLGDREETQYF. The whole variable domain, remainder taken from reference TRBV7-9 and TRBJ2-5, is DTGVSQNPRHKITKRGQNVTFRCDPISEHNRLYWYRQTLGQGPEFLTYFQNEAQLEKSRLLSDRFSAERPKGSFSTLEIQRTEQGDSAMYLCASSPSLGDREETQYFGPGTRLLVL.

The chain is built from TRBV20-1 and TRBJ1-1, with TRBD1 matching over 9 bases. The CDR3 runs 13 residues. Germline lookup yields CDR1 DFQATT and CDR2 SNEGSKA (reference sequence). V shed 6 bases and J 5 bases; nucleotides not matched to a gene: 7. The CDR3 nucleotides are TGCAGTGCCATTGGACAGGGGTGGACTGAAGCTTTCTTT. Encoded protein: CSAIGQGWTEAFF.

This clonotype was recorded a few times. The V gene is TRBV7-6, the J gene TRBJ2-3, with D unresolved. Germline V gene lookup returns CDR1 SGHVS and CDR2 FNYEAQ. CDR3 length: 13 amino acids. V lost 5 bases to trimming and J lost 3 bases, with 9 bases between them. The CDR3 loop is CASSRLETDTQYF. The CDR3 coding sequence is TGTGCCAGCAGCCGTCTAGAGACAGATACGCAGTATTTT.

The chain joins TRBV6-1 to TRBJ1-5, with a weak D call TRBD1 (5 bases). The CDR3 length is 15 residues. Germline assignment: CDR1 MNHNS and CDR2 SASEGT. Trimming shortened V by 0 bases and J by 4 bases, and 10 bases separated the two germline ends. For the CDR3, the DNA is TGTGCCAGCAGTGAAGCGGTTGGGGGGAATCAGCCCCAGCATTTT. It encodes CASSEAVGGNQPQHF.

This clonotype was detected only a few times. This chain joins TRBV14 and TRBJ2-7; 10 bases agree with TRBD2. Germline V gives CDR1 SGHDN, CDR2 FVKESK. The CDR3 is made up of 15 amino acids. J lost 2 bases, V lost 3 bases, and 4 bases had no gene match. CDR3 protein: CASSHQRGGPYEQYF. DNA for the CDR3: TGTGCCAGCAGCCACCAGCGGGGGGGCCCCTACGAGCAGTACTTC.

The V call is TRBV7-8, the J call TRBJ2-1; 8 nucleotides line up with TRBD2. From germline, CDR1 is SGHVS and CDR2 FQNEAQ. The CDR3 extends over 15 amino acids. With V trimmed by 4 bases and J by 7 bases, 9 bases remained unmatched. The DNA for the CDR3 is TGTGCCAGCAGCTCGAGACGGGGGGGCCGAAATGAGCAGTTCTTC. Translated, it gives CASSSRRGGRNEQFF.

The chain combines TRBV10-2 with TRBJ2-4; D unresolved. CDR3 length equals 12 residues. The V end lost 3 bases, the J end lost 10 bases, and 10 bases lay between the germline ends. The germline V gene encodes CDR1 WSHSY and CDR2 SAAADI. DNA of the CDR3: TGCGCCAGCAGTGATTTTGAACGGATTCAGTACTTC. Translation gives CASSDFERIQYF.

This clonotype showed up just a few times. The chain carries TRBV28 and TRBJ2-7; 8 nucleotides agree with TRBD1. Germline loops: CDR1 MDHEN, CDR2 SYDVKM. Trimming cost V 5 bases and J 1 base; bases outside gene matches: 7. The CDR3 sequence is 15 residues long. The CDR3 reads CASSRTGRRSYEQYV. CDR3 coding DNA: TGTGCCAGCAGTCGGACAGGGAGGAGGTCCTACGAGCAGTACGTC.

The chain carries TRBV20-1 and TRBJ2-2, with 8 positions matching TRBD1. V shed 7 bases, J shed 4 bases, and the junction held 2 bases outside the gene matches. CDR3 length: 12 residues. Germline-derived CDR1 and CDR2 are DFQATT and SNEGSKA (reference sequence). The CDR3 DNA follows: TGCAGTGTGGACAGGGCCACCGGGGAGCTGTTTTTT. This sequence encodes CSVDRATGELFF.

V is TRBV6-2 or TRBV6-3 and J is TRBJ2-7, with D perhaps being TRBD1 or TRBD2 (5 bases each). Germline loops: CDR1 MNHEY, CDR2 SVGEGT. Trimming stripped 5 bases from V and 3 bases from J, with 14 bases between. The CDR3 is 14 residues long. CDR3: CASSPGPTVYEQYF. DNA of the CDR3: TGTGCCAGCAGTCCGGGACCGACAGTCTACGAGCAGTACTTC.

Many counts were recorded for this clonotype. The DNA for the CDR3 is TGTGCCAGCAGCTTAGCGGGGGGTAACTCCTACAATGAGCAGTTCTTC. It specifies CASSLAGGNSYNEQFF. The chain has TRBV7-2 and TRBJ2-1; D is possibly TRBD2 (6 bases). V gave up 0 bases and J gave up 0 bases, with 9 bases separating them. The V gene's germline CDR1 is SGHTA and CDR2 FQGNSA. This CDR3 region has 16 residues.

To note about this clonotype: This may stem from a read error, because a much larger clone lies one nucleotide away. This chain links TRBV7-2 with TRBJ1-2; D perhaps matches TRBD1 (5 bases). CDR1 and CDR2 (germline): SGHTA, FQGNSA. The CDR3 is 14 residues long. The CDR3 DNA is TGTGCCGGCAGCTTAGGGGTAGGGAACTATGGCTACACCTTC. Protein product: CAGSLGVGNYGYTF.

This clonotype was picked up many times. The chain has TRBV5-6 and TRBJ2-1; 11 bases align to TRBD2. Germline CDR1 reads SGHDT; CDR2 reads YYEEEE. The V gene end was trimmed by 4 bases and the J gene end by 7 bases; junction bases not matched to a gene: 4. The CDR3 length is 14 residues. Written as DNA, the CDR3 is TGTGCCAGCAGCCAGGGACTAGCGGCGAATGAGCAGTTCTTC. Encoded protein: CASSQGLAANEQFF. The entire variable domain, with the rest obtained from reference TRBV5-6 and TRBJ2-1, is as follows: DAGVTQSPTHLIKTRGQQVTLRCSPKSGHDTVSWYQQALGQGPQFIFQYYEEEERQRGNFPDRFSGHQFPNYSSELNVNALLLGDSALYLCASSQGLAANEQFFGPGTRLTVL.

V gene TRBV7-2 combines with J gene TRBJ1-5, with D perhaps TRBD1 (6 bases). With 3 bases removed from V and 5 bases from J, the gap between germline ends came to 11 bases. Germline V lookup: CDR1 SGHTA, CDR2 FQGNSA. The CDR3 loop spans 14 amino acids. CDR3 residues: CASSFTGYDQPQHF. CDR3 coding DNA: TGTGCCAGCAGCTTTACAGGGTACGATCAGCCCCAGCATTTT.

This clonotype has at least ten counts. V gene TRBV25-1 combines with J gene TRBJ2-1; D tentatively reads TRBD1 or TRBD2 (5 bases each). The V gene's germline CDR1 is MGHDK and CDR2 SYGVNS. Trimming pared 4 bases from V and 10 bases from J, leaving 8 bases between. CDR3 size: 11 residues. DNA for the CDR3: TGTGCCAGCAGTGCCGGGGACGAGCAGTTCTTC. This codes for CASSAGDEQFF.

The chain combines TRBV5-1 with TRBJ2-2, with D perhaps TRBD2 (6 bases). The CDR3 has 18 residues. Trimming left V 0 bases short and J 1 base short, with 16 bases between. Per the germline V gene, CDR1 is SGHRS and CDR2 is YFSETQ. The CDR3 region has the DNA TGCGCCAGCAGCTTGGGGTACGGGAGCGTTAAGAACACCGGGGAGCTGTTTTTT. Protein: CASSLGYGSVKNTGELFF.